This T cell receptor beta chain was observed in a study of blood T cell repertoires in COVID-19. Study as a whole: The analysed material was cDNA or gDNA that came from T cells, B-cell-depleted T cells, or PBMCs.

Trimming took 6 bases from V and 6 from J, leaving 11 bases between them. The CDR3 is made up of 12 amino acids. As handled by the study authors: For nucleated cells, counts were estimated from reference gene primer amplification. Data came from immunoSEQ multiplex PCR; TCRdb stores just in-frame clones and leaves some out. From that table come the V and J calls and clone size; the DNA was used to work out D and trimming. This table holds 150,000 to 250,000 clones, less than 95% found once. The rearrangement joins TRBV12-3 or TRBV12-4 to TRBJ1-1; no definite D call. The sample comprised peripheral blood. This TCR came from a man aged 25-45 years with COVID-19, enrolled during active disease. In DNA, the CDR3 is TGTGCCAGCAGCTCGTCACACCCTGAAGCTTTCTTT. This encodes CASSSSHPEAFF.